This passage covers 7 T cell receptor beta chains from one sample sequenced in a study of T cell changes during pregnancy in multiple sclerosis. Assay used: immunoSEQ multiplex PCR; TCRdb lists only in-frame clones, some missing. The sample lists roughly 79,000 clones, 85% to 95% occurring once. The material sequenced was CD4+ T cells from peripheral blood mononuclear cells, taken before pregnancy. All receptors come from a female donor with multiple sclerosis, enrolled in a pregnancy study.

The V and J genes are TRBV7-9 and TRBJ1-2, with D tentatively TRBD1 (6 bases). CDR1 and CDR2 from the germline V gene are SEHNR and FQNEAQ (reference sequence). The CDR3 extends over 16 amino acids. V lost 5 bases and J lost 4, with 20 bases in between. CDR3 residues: CASSQPVAGDPYGYTF. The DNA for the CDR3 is TGTGCCAGCAGCCAACCTGTGGCAGGGGACCCCTATGGCTACACCTTC.

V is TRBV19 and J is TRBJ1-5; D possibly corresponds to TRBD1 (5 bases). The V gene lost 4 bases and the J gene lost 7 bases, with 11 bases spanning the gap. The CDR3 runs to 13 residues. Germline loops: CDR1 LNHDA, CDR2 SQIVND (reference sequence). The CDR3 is CASSRQQEQPQHF. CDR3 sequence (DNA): TGTGCCAGTAGTAGACAGCAAGAACAGCCCCAGCATTTT.

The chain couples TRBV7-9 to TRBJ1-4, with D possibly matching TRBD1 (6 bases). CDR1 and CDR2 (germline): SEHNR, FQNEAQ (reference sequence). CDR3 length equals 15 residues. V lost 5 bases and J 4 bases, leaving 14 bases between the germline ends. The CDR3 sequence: CASSTGQSSNEKLFF. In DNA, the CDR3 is TGTGCCAGCAGCACCGGACAGAGCAGTAATGAAAAACTGTTTTTT.

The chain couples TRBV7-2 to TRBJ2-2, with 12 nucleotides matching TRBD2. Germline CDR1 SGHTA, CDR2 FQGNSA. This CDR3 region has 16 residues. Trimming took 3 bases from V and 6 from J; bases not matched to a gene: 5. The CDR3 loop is CASSFGPSGGAGELFF. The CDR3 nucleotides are TGTGCCAGCAGCTTTGGGCCTAGCGGGGGGGCCGGGGAGCTGTTTTTT.

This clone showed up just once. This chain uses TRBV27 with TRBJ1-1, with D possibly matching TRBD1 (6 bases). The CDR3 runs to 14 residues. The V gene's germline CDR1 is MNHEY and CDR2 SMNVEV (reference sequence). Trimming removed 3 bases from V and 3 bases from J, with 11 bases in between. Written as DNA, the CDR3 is TGTGCCAGCAGTTTTCAGGGGCGGGACACTGAAGCTTTCTTT. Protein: CASSFQGRDTEAFF.

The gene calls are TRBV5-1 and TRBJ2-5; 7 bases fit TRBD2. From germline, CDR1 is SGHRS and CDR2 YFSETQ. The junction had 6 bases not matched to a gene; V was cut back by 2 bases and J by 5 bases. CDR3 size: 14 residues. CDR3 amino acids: CASSLSWGGETQYF. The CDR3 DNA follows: TGCGCCAGCAGCTTAAGCTGGGGAGGGGAGACCCAGTACTTC.

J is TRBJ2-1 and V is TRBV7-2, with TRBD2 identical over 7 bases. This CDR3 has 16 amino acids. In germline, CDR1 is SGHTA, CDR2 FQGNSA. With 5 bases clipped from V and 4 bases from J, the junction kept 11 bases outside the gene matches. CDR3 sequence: CASSVLAMWDYNEQFF. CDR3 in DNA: TGTGCCAGCAGCGTACTAGCGATGTGGGATTACAATGAGCAGTTCTTC.